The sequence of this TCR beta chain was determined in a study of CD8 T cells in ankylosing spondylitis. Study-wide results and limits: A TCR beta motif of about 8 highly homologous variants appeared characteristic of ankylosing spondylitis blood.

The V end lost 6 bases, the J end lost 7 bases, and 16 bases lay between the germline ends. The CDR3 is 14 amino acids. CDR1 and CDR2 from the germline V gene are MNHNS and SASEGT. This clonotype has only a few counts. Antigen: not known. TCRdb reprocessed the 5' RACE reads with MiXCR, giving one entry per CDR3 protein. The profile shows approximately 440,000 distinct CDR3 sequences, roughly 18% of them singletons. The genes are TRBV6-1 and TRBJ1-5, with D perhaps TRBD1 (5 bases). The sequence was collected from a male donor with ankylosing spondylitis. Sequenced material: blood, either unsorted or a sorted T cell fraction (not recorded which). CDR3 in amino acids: CASSPRDLRQPQHF. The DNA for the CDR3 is TGTGCCAGCAGCCCCCGGGACCTAAGACAGCCCCAGCATTTT.